Each of the 5 T cell receptor beta chains below was sequenced from the same sample in a study of cytomegalovirus exposure and HLA in healthy donors. The PCR made use of 60 Vbeta and 13 Jbeta primers. Repertoires were generated with immunoSEQ multiplex PCR, while TCRdb's copy carries only in-frame clones and drops some. The table lists about 170,000 clones, roughly four fifths of them singletons. The sample comprised PBMCs. The receptors come from a woman in her 30s in good health and CMV-seropositive.

The V gene is TRBV9, the J gene TRBJ2-7, with TRBD2 identical over 7 bases. Germline CDR1 reads SGDLS; CDR2 reads YYNGEE. With 0 bases clipped from V and 7 bases from J, the junction kept 10 bases outside the gene matches. This CDR3 is 15 amino acids long. The CDR3 region is CASSVGGGPSGEQYF. CDR3 in DNA: TGTGCCAGCAGCGTAGGGGGAGGGCCCTCGGGAGAGCAGTACTTC.

The chain uses TRBV6-5 and TRBJ2-2; D call uncertain. Germline CDR1 is MNHEY and CDR2 is SVGAGI. This CDR3 has 14 residues. V was pared by 2 bases and J by 3 bases, with 7 bases between. CDR3 in DNA: TGTGCCAGCAGTTACCGGTCGTACACCGGGGAGCTGTTTTTT. Translation gives CASSYRSYTGELFF.

Turning to this clone: The same CDR3 can be traced to other DNA sequences in this sample. This chain uses TRBV5-1 with TRBJ2-3; tentative D call: TRBD2 (5 bases). From germline, CDR1 is SGHRS and CDR2 YFSETQ. Trimming took 0 bases from V and 2 from J, leaving 7 bases between them. The CDR3 length is 14 residues. CDR3 loop: CASSLDGNTDTQYF. CDR3 DNA: TGCGCCAGCAGCTTGGACGGGAACACAGATACGCAGTATTTT.

This chain joins TRBV6-9 and TRBJ1-1, with D hard to call. Germline V gene lookup returns CDR1 MNHGY and CDR2 SVAAGI. CDR3 length: 14 amino acids. Trimming shortened V by 2 bases and J by 4 bases, and 11 bases separated the two germline ends. The CDR3 region is CASSYAGRVTEAFF. The CDR3 region has the DNA TGTGCCAGCAGTTATGCCGGGAGGGTCACTGAAGCTTTCTTT.

The chain couples TRBV30 to TRBJ1-4; D gene unclear. Trimming removed 2 bases at V and 5 bases at J, with 12 bases between. CDR1 GTSNPN and CDR2 SVGIG come from the germline V gene (reference sequence). This CDR3 spans 14 amino acids. The CDR3 DNA sequence: TGTGCCTGGAGTCTATCGGTCTTAAATGAAAAACTGTTTTTT. Translating it yields CAWSLSVLNEKLFF.